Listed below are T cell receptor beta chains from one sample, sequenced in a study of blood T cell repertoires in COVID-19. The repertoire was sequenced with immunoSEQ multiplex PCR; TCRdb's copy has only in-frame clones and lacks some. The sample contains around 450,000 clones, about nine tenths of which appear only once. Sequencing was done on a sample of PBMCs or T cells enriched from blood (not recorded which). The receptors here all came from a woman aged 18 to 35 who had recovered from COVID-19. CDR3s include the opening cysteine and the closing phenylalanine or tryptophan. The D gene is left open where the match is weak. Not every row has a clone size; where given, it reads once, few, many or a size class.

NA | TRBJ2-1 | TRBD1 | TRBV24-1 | TGTGCCACCGGGACAGGGAGTATCAATGAGCAGTTCTTC | CATGTGSINEQFF
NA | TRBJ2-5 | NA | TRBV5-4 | TGTGCCAGCAGCTTGGATCGAGAGACCCAGTACTTC | CASSLDRETQYF
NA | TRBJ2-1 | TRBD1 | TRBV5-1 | TGCGCCAGCAGCTTCTGGACAGGTAGATACAATGAGCAGTTCTTC | CASSFWTGRYNEQFF
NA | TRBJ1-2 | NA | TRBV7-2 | TGTGCCAGCAGCTTAGGAGGCACGACCTATGGCTACACCTTC | CASSLGGTTYGYTF
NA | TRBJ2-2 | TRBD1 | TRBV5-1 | TGCGCCAGCAGCTCCGGGACAGGGGGCAGCACCGGGGAGCTGTTTTTT | CASSSGTGGSTGELFF
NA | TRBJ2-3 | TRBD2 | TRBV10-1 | TGCGCCAGCAGTGAGATCTCAGGGAGGGACGCAGATACGCAGTATTTT | CASSEISGRDADTQYF
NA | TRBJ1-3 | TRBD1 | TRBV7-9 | TGTGCCAGCAGCTCCCCGGGACAGGCTCTAGGGGGAAACACCATATATTTT | CASSSPGQALGGNTIYF
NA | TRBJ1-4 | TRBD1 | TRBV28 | TGTGCCAGCAGAATGGACAGGAATAATGAAAAACTGTTTTTT | CASRMDRNNEKLFF
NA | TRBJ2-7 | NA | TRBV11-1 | TGTGCCAGCAGCTTAGCCTCTCAGTACGAGCAGTACTTC | CASSLASQYEQYF
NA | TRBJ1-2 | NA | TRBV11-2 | TGTGCCAGCAGCTTAACGGAGTATGGCTACACCTTC | CASSLTEYGYTF
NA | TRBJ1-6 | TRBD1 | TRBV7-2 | TGTGCCAGCAGCCCGCCGGGGACAGGGGGGTCGGATTCACCCCTCCACTTT | CASSPPGTGGSDSPLHF
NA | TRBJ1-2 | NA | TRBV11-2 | TGTGCCAGCAGCTTAGAGAATACCGGCTATGGCTACACCTTC | CASSLENTGYGYTF
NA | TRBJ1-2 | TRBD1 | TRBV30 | TGTGCCTGGAGCTACGGGACAGGGGACCGATATGGCTACACCTTC | CAWSYGTGDRYGYTF
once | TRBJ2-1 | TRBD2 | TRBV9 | TGTGCCAGCAGCGCGCTGAACGGGGGGACCTACAATGAGCAGTTCTTC | CASSALNGGTYNEQFF
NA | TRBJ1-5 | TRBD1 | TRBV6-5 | TGTGCCAGCAGTACAGGGGGATTGGGTCAGCCCCAGCATTTT | CASSTGGLGQPQHF
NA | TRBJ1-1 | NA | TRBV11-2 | TGTGCCAGCAGCTTATCAGGGTCGGTAGCTTTCTTT | CASSLSGSVAFF
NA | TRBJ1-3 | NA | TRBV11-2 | TGTGCCAGCAGCTCCCGGAGCCTGGGAAACACCATATATTTT | CASSSRSLGNTIYF
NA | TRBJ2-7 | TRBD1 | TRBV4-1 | TGCGCCAGCAGCCTGGGGACAGCCTCCTACGAGCAGTACTTC | CASSLGTASYEQYF
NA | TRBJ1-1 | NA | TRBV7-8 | TGTGCCAGCAGCCTAACAGGGTTGAACACTGAAGCTTTCTTT | CASSLTGLNTEAFF
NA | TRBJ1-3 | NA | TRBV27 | TGTGCCAGCAGTCCCCTTAAGTGGAGCTCTGGAAACACCATATATTTT | CASSPLKWSSGNTIYF
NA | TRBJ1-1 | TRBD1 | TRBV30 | TGTGCCTGGAGAAGTCAGGGGGTCCCCAACACTGAAGCTTTCTTT | CAWRSQGVPNTEAFF
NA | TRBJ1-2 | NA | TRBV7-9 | TGTGCCAGCAGCTCCCTCCGAGATAACTATGGCTACACCTTC | CASSSLRDNYGYTF
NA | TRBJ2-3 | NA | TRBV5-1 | TGCGCCAGCAGCTTGGTTGCGGGGACTCCTGATACGCAGTATTTT | CASSLVAGTPDTQYF
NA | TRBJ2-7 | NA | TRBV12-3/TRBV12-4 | TGTGCCAGCAGTTTGACAGATACCTACGAGCAGTACTTC | CASSLTDTYEQYF
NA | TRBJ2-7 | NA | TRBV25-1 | TGTGCCAGCAGTGTGGCGGAGGACCTCTACGAGCAGTACTTC | CASSVAEDLYEQYF
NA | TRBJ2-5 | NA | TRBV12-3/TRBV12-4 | TGTGCCAGCAGTTATCCAGGGGAGACCCAGTACTTC | CASSYPGETQYF
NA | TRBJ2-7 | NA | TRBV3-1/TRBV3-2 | TGTGCCAGCAGCCAGGGAGGAGGCCCCTACGAGCAGTACTTC | CASSQGGGPYEQYF